The 16 T cell receptor beta chains given below trace back to one sample, sequenced in a study of shared clonotypes between healthy human individuals. Only in-frame clones appear in the TCRdb table, and some are missing; sequencing was by immunoSEQ multiplex PCR. The data hold under 600,000 clones, with roughly 95% observed a single time. The sample taken for sequencing was naive CD4+ T cells sorted from blood. Subset specified: CD45RA+ positively selected. Every receptor here comes from a woman aged 25 to 39 in good health.

The V call is TRBV18, the J call TRBJ2-7; 9 bases map to TRBD2. The V gene end was trimmed by 5 bases and the J gene end by 2 bases; junction bases not matched to a gene: 4. The CDR3 contains 14 residues. Germline V gene sequence: CDR1 KGHSH, CDR2 LQKENI. The CDR3 protein is CASSKTSGPYEQYF. The CDR3 nucleotides are TGTGCCAGCTCAAAGACTAGCGGACCCTACGAGCAGTACTTC. The full variable domain, completed using reference TRBV18 and TRBJ2-7, is NAGVMQNPRHLVRRRGQEARLRCSPMKGHSHVYWYRQLPEEGLKFMVYLQKENIIDESGMPKERFSAEFPKEGPSILRIQQVVRGDSAAYFCASSKTSGPYEQYFGPGTRLTVT.

The V and J genes are TRBV28 and TRBJ2-2; D unclear. The CDR3 is 15 residues long. Germline assignment: CDR1 MDHEN and CDR2 SYDVKM. Trimming left V 4 bases short and J 3 bases short, with 12 bases between. CDR3 sequence: CASSSPETYTGELFF. The CDR3 coding sequence is TGTGCCAGCAGTTCCCCTGAAACCTACACCGGGGAGCTGTTTTTT.

J is TRBJ1-1 and V is TRBV4-1; D is uncertain. CDR3 length equals 15 residues. Germline V lookup: CDR1 MGHRA, CDR2 YSYEKL. V was pared by 2 bases and J by 0 bases, with 10 bases between. DNA for the CDR3: TGCGCCAGCAGCCAACCCCCGGGGATGAACACTGAAGCTTTCTTT. It codes for CASSQPPGMNTEAFF.

The chain is built from TRBV6-1 and TRBJ1-1, with a possible D match to TRBD1 (5 bases). Germline CDR1 reads MNHNS; CDR2 reads SASEGT. The CDR3 runs to 14 residues. V was pared by 7 bases and J by 0 bases, with 12 bases between. CDR3 sequence: CASIEDRLNTEAFF. Written as DNA, the CDR3 is TGTGCCAGCATCGAAGACAGATTGAACACTGAAGCTTTCTTT.

This chain links TRBV18 with TRBJ1-1; 7 nucleotides match TRBD1. V dropped 2 bases and J dropped 4; count of bases not matched to a gene: 7. This CDR3 is 15 amino acids long. Germline lookup yields CDR1 KGHSH and CDR2 LQKENI. CDR3: CASSPKTGYGTEAFF. The CDR3, as DNA: TGTGCCAGCTCACCAAAGACAGGGTACGGCACTGAAGCTTTCTTT.

The rearrangement uses TRBV27 and TRBJ2-2, with 7 bases aligning to TRBD2. J lost 4 bases, V lost 5 bases, and 19 bases had no gene match. CDR1 and CDR2 from the germline V gene are MNHEY and SMNVEV (reference sequence). The CDR3 loop spans 19 amino acids. DNA of the CDR3: TGTGCCAGCAGTAACCCGCGCTTCGGACTAGTGCGGGGCACCGGGGAGCTGTTTTTT. This encodes CASSNPRFGLVRGTGELFF.

As to this clone: Within the sample, other DNA sequences also encode this same CDR3. The V call is TRBV18, the J call TRBJ2-5; weak D call: TRBD1 (5 bases). CDR1 and CDR2 from the germline V gene are KGHSH and LQKENI. V lost 3 bases and J 1 base, leaving 6 bases between the germline ends. This CDR3 has 13 amino acids. The CDR3, as DNA: TGTGCCAGCTCACCCAGGGTCCAAGAGACCCAGTACTTC. Translation: CASSPRVQETQYF.

J is TRBJ1-1 and V is TRBV25-1, with 7 positions matching TRBD1. V was pared by 3 bases and J by 1 base, with 5 bases of the junction left unmatched. This CDR3 is 15 amino acids long. CDR1 and CDR2 (germline): MGHDK, SYGVNS. In DNA, the CDR3 is TGTGCCAGCAGTGAGGCCAGGGGGTGGAACACTGAAGCTTTCTTT. Its translation: CASSEARGWNTEAFF.

The rearrangement links TRBV21-1 to TRBJ1-2. TRBV21-1 is noted as a pseudogene. The CDR3 totals 13 residues. CDR3 sequence (DNA): TGTGCCAGCCGAGGAACAGCTCGGGGTGGCTACACCTTC. Translating it yields CASRGTARGGYTF.

A single count supports this clone. The chain carries TRBV7-8 and TRBJ2-7; 12 bases agree with TRBD2. This CDR3 contains 17 residues. Germline V gene data show CDR1 as SGHVS and CDR2 as FQNEAQ. Germline trimming cut 4 bases from V and 9 bases from J; bases unmatched to any gene: 16. The CDR3 spells CASSSIPGTSGLAAQYF. CDR3 bases: TGTGCCAGCAGCTCTATTCCGGGGACTAGCGGGCTTGCTGCGCAGTACTTC.

CDR3 residues: CASSVQAGPMNTEAFF. CDR3 sequence (DNA): TGTGCCAGCAGCGTACAGGCAGGGCCCATGAACACTGAAGCTTTCTTT. The V gene is TRBV9, the J gene TRBJ1-1, with D maybe TRBD1 (5 bases). This CDR3 has 16 amino acids. Germline V gene data show CDR1 as SGDLS and CDR2 as YYNGEE. Trimming took 1 base from V and 0 from J, leaving 13 bases between them.

This clone was recorded once. The chain links TRBV13 to TRBJ2-5, with TRBD2 identical over 8 bases. The CDR3 is made up of 14 amino acids. Losses at the gene ends were 5 bases for V and 5 bases for J; bases not matched to a gene: 7. Looked up from germline, CDR1 is PRHDT and CDR2 is FYEKMQ (reference sequence). CDR3 coding DNA: TGTGCCAGCAGCCTTAGCGGGATCCGCGAGACCCAGTACTTC. This sequence encodes CASSLSGIRETQYF.

A single count supports this clone. This chain joins TRBV7-8 and TRBJ2-3; the D gene is possibly TRBD1 (6 bases). This CDR3 has 17 amino acids. Germline-derived CDR1 and CDR2 are SGHVS and FQNEAQ. V was shortened by 5 bases and J by 3 bases, with 21 bases between the two germline ends. The CDR3 DNA reads TGTGCCAGCAGCCAAATAACCGGGACAACAAAAACAGATACGCAGTATTTT. Translating it yields CASSQITGTTKTDTQYF.

This chain links TRBV28 with TRBJ1-5; D uncertain. V lost 5 bases and J lost 2, with 7 bases in between. CDR1 MDHEN and CDR2 SYDVKM come from the germline V gene. The CDR3 totals 13 residues. The CDR3 nucleotides are TGTGCCAGCAGTCACAGTGGCAATCAGCCCCAGCATTTT. It yields the protein CASSHSGNQPQHF.

This rearrangement joins TRBV11-2 to TRBJ2-7; 7 nucleotides align to TRBD2. The J segment lost 3 bases and the V segment lost 5 bases, leaving 10 bases of the junction unmatched. CDR1 and CDR2 from the germline V gene are SGHAT and FQNNGV. CDR3 length equals 15 residues. The CDR3 spells CASSPTREVLYEQYF. The CDR3 DNA reads TGTGCCAGCAGCCCCACTCGGGAGGTCCTCTACGAGCAGTACTTC.

The chain recombines TRBV28 with TRBJ1-6; possibly TRBD1 for D (6 bases). Trimming took 2 bases from V and 8 from J, leaving 7 bases between them. This CDR3 comprises 13 residues. Germline CDR1 is MDHEN and CDR2 is SYDVKM. CDR3 nucleotide sequence: TGTGCCAGCAGTTTACCAGGGGATTCACCCCTCCACTTT. It codes for CASSLPGDSPLHF.